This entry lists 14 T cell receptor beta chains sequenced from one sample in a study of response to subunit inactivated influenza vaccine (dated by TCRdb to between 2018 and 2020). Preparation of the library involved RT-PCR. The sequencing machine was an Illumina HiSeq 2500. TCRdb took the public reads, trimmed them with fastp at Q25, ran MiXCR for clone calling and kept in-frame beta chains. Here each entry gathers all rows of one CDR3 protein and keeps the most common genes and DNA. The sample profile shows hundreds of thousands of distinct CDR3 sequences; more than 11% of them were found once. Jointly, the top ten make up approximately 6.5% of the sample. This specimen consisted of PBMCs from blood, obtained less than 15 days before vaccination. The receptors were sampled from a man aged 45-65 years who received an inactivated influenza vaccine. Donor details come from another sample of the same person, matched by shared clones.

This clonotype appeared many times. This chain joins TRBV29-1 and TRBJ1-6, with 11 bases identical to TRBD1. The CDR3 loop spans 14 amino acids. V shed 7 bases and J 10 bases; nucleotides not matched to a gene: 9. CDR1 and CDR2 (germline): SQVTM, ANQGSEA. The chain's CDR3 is CSAGTGGIGSPLHF. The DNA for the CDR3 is TGCAGCGCAGGGACAGGGGGGATCGGATCACCCCTCCACTTT.

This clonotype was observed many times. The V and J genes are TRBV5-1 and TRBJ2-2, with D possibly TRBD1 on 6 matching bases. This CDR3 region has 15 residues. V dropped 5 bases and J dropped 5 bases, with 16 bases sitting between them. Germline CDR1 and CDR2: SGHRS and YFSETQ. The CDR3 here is CASSFTGRGTGELFF. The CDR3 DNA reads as TGCGCCAGCAGTTTTACAGGGAGAGGGACCGGGGAGCTGTTTTTT.

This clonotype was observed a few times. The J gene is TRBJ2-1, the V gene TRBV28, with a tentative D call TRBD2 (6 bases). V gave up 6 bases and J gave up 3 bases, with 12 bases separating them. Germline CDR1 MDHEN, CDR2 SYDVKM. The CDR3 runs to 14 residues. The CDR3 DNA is TGTGCCAGCAGGGGACTGTTTGTCTACAATGAGCAGTTCTTC. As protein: CASRGLFVYNEQFF.

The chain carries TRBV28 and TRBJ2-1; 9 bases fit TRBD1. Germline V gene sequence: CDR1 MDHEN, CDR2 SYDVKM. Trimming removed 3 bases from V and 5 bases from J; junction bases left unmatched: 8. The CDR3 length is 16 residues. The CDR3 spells CASSFPGTGFNNEQFF. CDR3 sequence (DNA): TGTGCCAGCAGTTTCCCCGGGACAGGGTTCAACAATGAGCAGTTCTTC.

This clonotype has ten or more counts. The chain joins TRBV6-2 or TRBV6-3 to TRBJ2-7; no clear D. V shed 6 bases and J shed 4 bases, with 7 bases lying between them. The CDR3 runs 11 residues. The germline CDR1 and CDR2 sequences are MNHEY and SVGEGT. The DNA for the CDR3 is TGTGCCAGCAGCCAGATATACGAGCAGTACTTC. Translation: CASSQIYEQYF.

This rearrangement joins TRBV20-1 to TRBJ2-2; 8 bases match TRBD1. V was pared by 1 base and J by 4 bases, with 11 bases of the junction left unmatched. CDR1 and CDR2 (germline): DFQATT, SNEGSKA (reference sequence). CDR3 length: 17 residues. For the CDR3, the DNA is TGCAGTGCTAGAGTGGCTTTCCGACAGGGGATCACCGGGGAGCTGTTTTTT. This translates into CSARVAFRQGITGELFF.

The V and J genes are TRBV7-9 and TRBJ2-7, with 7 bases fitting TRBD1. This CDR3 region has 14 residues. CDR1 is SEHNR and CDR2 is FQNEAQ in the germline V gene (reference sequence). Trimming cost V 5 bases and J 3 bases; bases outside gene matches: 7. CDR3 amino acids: CASSKDRPHYEQYF. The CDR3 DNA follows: TGTGCCAGCAGCAAGGACAGGCCACACTACGAGCAGTACTTC.

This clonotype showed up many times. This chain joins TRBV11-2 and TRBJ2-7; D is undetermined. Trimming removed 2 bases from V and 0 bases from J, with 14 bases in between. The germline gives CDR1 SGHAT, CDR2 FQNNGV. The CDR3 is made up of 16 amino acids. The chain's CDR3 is CASSLIFSASSYEQYF. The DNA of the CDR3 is TGTGCCAGCAGCTTAATATTCAGCGCAAGCTCCTACGAGCAGTACTTC.

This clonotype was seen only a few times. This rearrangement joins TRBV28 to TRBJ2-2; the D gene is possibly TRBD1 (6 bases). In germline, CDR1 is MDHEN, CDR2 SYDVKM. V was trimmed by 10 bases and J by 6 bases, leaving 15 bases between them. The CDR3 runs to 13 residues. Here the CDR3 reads CATDFGQPGELFF. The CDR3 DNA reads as TGTGCCACCGATTTTGGACAGCCCGGGGAGCTGTTTTTT.

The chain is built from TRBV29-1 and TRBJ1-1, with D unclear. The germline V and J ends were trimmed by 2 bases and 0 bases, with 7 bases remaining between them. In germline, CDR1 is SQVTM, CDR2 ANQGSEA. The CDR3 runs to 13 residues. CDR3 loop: CSVEKRLNTEAFF. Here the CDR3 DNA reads TGCAGCGTTGAAAAACGCCTGAACACTGAAGCTTTCTTT.

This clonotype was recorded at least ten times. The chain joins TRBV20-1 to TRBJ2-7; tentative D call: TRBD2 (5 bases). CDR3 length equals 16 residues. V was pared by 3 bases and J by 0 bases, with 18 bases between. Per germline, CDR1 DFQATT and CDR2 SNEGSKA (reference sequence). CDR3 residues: CSARPLERTSSYEQYF. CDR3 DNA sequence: TGCAGTGCTAGGCCCTTAGAGCGGACGAGCTCCTACGAGCAGTACTTC.

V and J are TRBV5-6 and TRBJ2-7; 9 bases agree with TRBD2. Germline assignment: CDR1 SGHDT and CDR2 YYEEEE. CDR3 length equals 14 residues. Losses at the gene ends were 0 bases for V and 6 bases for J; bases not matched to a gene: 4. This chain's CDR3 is CASSLVLAGSEQYF. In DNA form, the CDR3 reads TGTGCCAGCAGCTTGGTTCTAGCGGGAAGCGAGCAGTACTTC.

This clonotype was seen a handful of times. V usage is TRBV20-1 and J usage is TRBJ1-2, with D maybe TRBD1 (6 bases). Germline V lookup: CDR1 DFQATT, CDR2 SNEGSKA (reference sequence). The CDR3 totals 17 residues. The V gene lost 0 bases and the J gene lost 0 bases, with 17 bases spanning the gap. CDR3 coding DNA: TGCAGTGCTAGAGACCCGCAGGGGCCGGGAGCTAACTATGGCTACACCTTC. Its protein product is CSARDPQGPGANYGYTF.

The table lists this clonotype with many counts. Here the CDR3 DNA reads TGCAGCGTTGAATTCATCCTAGCGGGAGTTAGGAGCTCCTACAATGAGCAGTTCTTC. It codes for CSVEFILAGVRSSYNEQFF. The chain is built from TRBV29-1 and TRBJ2-1, with 10 bases fitting TRBD2. From germline, CDR1 is SQVTM and CDR2 ANQGSEA. CDR3 length: 19 residues. With V trimmed by 2 bases and J by 0 bases, 13 bases remained unmatched.